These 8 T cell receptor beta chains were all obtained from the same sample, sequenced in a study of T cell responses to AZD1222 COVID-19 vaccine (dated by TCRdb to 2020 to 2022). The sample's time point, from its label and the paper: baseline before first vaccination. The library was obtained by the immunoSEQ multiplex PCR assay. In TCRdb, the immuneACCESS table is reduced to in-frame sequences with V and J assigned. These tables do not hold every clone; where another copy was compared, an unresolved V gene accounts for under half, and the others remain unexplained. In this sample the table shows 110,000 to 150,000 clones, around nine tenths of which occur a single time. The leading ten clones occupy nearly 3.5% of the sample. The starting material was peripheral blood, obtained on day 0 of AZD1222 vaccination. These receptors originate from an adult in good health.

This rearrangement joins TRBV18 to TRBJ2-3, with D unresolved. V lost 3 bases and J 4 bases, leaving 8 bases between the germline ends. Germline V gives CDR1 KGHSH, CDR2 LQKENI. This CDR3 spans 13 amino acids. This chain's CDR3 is CASSPGNSDTQYF. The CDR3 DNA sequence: TGTGCCAGCTCACCGGGGAATTCAGATACGCAGTATTTT. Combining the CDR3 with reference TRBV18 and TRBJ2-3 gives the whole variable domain NAGVMQNPRHLVRRRGQEARLRCSPMKGHSHVYWYRQLPEEGLKFMVYLQKENIIDESGMPKERFSAEFPKEGPSILRIQQVVRGDSAAYFCASSPGNSDTQYFGPGTRLTVL.

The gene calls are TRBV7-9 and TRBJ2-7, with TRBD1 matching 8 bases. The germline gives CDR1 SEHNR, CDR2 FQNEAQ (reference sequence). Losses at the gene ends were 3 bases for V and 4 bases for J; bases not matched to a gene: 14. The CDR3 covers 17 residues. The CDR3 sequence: CASSFKTGERDGYEQYF. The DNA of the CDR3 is TGTGCCAGCAGCTTTAAGACAGGGGAGAGAGATGGGTACGAGCAGTACTTC. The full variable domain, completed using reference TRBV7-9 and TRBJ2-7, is DTGVSQNPRHKITKRGQNVTFRCDPISEHNRLYWYRQTLGQGPEFLTYFQNEAQLEKSRLLSDRFSAERPKGSFSTLEIQRTEQGDSAMYLCASSFKTGERDGYEQYFGPGTRLTVT.

The CDR3 loop reads CASSQSLGTYEQYF. The CDR3 region has the DNA TGTGCCAGCAGCCAATCCCTAGGGACCTACGAGCAGTACTTC. The gene calls are TRBV3-1 (or the pseudogene TRBV3-2) and TRBJ2-7, with D uncertain. V was clipped by 2 bases and J by 2 bases, with 10 bases between them. The CDR3 loop spans 14 amino acids. The germline CDR1 and CDR2 sequences are LGHDT and YNNKEL (reference sequence).

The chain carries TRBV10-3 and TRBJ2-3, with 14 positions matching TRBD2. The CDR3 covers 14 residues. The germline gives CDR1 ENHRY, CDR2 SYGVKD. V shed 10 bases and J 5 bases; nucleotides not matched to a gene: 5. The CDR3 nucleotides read TGTGCCACGGGACTAGCGGGAGATCAAGATACGCAGTATTTT. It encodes CATGLAGDQDTQYF.

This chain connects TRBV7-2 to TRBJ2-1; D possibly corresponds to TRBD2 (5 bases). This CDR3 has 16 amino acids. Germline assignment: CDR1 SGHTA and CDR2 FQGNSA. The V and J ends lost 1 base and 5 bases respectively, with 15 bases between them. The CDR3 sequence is CASSLVPGESNNEQFF. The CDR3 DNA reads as TGTGCCAGCAGCTTAGTACCCGGGGAAAGCAACAATGAGCAGTTCTTC.

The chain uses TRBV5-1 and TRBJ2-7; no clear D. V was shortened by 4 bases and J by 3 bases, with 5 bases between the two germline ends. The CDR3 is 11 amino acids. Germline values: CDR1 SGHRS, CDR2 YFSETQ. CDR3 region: CASSLFYEQYF. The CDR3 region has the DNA TGCGCCAGCAGCCTCTTCTACGAGCAGTACTTC.

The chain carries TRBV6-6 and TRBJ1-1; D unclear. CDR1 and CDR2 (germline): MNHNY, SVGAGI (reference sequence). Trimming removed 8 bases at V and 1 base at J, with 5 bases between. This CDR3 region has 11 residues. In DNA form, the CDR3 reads TGTGCCAGCTGGAAGAACACTGAAGCTTTCTTT. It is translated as CASWKNTEAFF.

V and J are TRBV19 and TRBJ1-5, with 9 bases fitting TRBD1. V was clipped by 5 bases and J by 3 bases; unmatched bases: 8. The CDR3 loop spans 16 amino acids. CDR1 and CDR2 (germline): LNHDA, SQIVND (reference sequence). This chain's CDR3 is CASSDIDRGINQPQHF. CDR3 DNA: TGTGCCAGTAGTGACATTGACAGGGGGATCAATCAGCCCCAGCATTTT.